Below, 16 T cell receptor beta chains from the same sample are listed, as sequenced in a study of T cells in Graves' hyperthyroidism and ophthalmopathy. TCR beta CDR3 regions were amplified from RNA transcripts. First-round RT-PCR targeting the TCR CDR3 was performed with the HTBI primer set. MiXCR, run by TCRdb on the multiplex PCR reads, gives a single entry per CDR3 protein. The repertoire holds roughly 700,000 distinct CDR3 sequences, with roughly 15% as singletons. The sequenced material came from blood. These receptors were taken from a woman in her late teens or twenties with Graves' hyperthyroidism.

This clonotype was detected many times. The rearrangement joins TRBV28 to TRBJ2-3; D ambiguous. This CDR3 spans 16 amino acids. Germline V lookup: CDR1 MDHEN, CDR2 SYDVKM. V lost 5 bases to trimming and J lost 4 bases, with 19 bases between them. In DNA form, the CDR3 reads TGTGCCAGCAGTACCCCGACAAGGGTAAACGCAGATACGCAGTATTTT. As protein: CASSTPTRVNADTQYF.

This chain links TRBV6-6 with TRBJ2-5; D ambiguous. Germline CDR1 and CDR2: MNHNY and SVGAGI (reference sequence). This CDR3 has 14 residues. Deletions cut 0 bases from V and 5 bases from J, with 10 bases between. The CDR3 region is CASSYSKARETQYF. The DNA of the CDR3 is TGTGCCAGCAGTTACTCGAAAGCTCGGGAGACCCAGTACTTC.

V is TRBV6-4 and J is TRBJ2-2; TRBD1 matches at 11 bases. The ends lost 8 bases at V and 6 bases at J; junction bases unmatched: 5. Germline values: CDR1 MRHNA, CDR2 SNTAGT. The CDR3 length is 14 residues. The CDR3 DNA reads TGTGCCAGCTCCGGACAGGGGGCACCCGGGGAGCTGTTTTTT. Its translation is CASSGQGAPGELFF.

This clonotype came up a few times. The CDR3 spells CAAGRVSPYNEQFF. In nucleotides, the CDR3 is TGTGCCGCGGGAAGGGTTTCTCCCTACAATGAGCAGTTCTTC. V is TRBV6-2 or TRBV6-3 and J is TRBJ2-1, with D maybe TRBD2 (6 bases). V was trimmed by 11 bases and J by 2 bases, leaving 16 bases between them. Germline values: CDR1 MNHEY, CDR2 SVGEGT. This CDR3 has 14 amino acids.

This clonotype was observed at least ten times. This chain connects TRBV19 to TRBJ1-1, with D perhaps TRBD1 (5 bases). The CDR3 extends over 12 amino acids. V gave up 5 bases and J gave up 5 bases, with 9 bases separating them. From germline, CDR1 is LNHDA and CDR2 SQIVND (reference sequence). The CDR3 DNA follows: TGTGCCAGTAGTGGAAGGGGAACTGAAGCTTTCTTT. The encoded protein is CASSGRGTEAFF.

This chain joins TRBV6-2 or TRBV6-3 and TRBJ2-2, with a weak D call TRBD2 (6 bases). V was shortened by 6 bases and J by 0 bases, with 14 bases between the two germline ends. The CDR3 has 16 residues. Germline V lookup: CDR1 MNHEY, CDR2 SVGEGT. This CDR3 reads CASRRRGNSNTGELFF. In nucleotides, the CDR3 is TGTGCCAGCAGACGACGGGGGAACTCGAACACCGGGGAGCTGTTTTTT.

The chain is built from TRBV20-1 and TRBJ1-2; D gene ambiguous. Germline CDR1 is DFQATT and CDR2 is SNEGSKA (reference sequence). The CDR3 spans 13 residues. The V and J ends lost 6 bases and 4 bases respectively, with 15 bases between them. CDR3 sequence reads: CSARIGIIYGYTF. The DNA of the CDR3 is TGCAGTGCCAGGATCGGGATCATCTATGGCTACACCTTC.

The chain recombines TRBV28 with TRBJ1-5; D remains ambiguous. V was clipped by 2 bases and J by 1 base, with 9 bases between them. The CDR3 runs to 15 residues. The germline V gene encodes CDR1 MDHEN and CDR2 SYDVKM. This CDR3 is CASSLRDISNQPQHF. The CDR3 bases are TGTGCCAGCAGTTTAAGGGATATCAGCAATCAGCCCCAGCATTTT.

This clonotype was counted a few times. V is TRBV19 and J is TRBJ2-1; a weak D match, TRBD2 (5 bases). In germline, CDR1 is LNHDA, CDR2 SQIVND (reference sequence). Deletions cut 3 bases from V and 7 bases from J, with 10 bases between. This CDR3 is built from 13 residues. The CDR3 DNA is TGTGCCAGTAGTATGAGGGAGCGAAATGAGCAGTTCTTC. Amino acids: CASSMRERNEQFF. Together with reference TRBV19 and TRBJ2-1, the CDR3 gives the full variable domain: DGGITQSPKYLFRKEGQNVTLSCEQNLNHDAMYWYRQDPGQGLRLIYYSQIVNDFQKGDIAEGYSVSREKKESFPLTVTSAQKNPTAFYLCASSMRERNEQFFGPGTRLTVL.

J is TRBJ2-3 and V is TRBV10-3; TRBD2 matches 7 bases. Trimming at V came to 4 bases and at J to 3 bases, leaving 4 bases not matched to a gene. The V gene's germline CDR1 is ENHRY and CDR2 SYGVKD. This CDR3 region has 14 residues. The CDR3 loop reads CAISGVAGTDTQYF. In DNA form, the CDR3 reads TGTGCCATCAGTGGTGTAGCGGGTACAGATACGCAGTATTTT.

This clonotype was counted at least ten times. The CDR3 is CASSRTGVLMNTEAFF. Written as DNA, the CDR3 is TGTGCCAGCAGTCGGACAGGCGTACTCATGAACACTGAAGCTTTCTTT. This rearrangement joins TRBV3-1 to TRBJ1-1, with 7 bases fitting TRBD1. Unmatched junction bases numbered 10, after V lost 6 bases and J lost 0 bases. The CDR3 totals 16 residues. Germline V gene sequence: CDR1 LGHDT, CDR2 YNNKEL (reference sequence).

This clonotype was counted at least ten times. The V gene is TRBV7-2, the J gene TRBJ1-4, with D perhaps TRBD1 (5 bases). This CDR3 has 13 residues. Germline CDR1 reads SGHTA; CDR2 reads FQGNSA. With 5 bases removed from V and 8 bases from J, the gap between germline ends came to 12 bases. In nucleotides, the CDR3 is TGTGCCAGCAGCCGCGGGGGGGAGGAAAAACTGTTTTTT. It encodes CASSRGGEEKLFF.

The chain carries TRBV5-1 and TRBJ2-2; no clear D gene. CDR1 and CDR2 from the germline V gene are SGHRS and YFSETQ. V dropped 1 base and J dropped 1 base, with 8 bases sitting between them. The CDR3 consists of 15 residues. CDR3 nucleotides: TGCGCCAGCAGCTTGACAATATGGAACACCGGGGAGCTGTTTTTT. This encodes CASSLTIWNTGELFF.

This clonotype was recorded a few times. The chain joins TRBV5-1 to TRBJ1-1; TRBD1 matches 10 bases. Germline-derived CDR1 and CDR2 are SGHRS and YFSETQ. The CDR3 totals 14 residues. The junction had 7 bases not matched to a gene; V was cut back by 0 bases and J by 11 bases. The chain's CDR3 is CASSLGDRGAWAFF. In DNA, the CDR3 is TGCGCCAGCAGCTTGGGGGACAGGGGTGCGTGGGCTTTCTTT.

This clonotype was seen repeatedly, ten times or more. The rearrangement uses TRBV2 and TRBJ2-3; D might be TRBD2 (7 bases). V lost 6 bases and J lost 6, with 13 bases in between. The CDR3 spans 13 residues. Germline V gene sequence: CDR1 SNHLY, CDR2 FYNNEI. The CDR3 loop is CASRGGARDTQYF. Written as DNA, the CDR3 is TGTGCCAGCAGGGGGGGGGCTAGGGATACGCAGTATTTT.

The chain combines TRBV4-1 with TRBJ1-1; D remains unclear. CDR1 and CDR2 (germline): MGHRA, YSYEKL. The CDR3 runs to 13 residues. Trimming removed 3 bases from V and 4 bases from J, with 9 bases in between. The CDR3 sequence: CASSQLYGTEAFF. The DNA for the CDR3 is TGCGCCAGCAGCCAGTTGTACGGCACTGAAGCTTTCTTT.